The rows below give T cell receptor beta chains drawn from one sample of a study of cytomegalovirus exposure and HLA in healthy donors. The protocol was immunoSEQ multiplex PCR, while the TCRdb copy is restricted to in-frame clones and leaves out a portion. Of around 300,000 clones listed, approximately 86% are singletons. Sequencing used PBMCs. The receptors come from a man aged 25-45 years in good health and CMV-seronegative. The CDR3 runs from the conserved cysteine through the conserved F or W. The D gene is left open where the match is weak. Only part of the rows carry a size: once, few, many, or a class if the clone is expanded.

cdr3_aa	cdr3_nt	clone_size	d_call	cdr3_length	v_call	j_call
CASSGGETQYF	TGTGCCAGCAGCGGGGGGGAGACCCAGTACTTC	NA	NA	11	TRBV5-6	TRBJ2-5
CASRKGGTGELFF	TGCGCCAGCAGAAAAGGGGGAACCGGGGAGCTGTTTTTT	NA	NA	13	TRBV5-1	TRBJ2-2
CASRATAGSTEAFF	TGTGCCAGCCGCGCAACCGCCGGGTCCACTGAAGCTTTCTTT	NA	NA	14	TRBV4-2	TRBJ1-1
CASSPSQTGVDTEAFF	TGTGCCAGCAGCCCGAGCCAGACAGGGGTGGACACTGAAGCTTTCTTT	NA	TRBD1	16	TRBV11-2	TRBJ1-1
CASSLGTGSSNTGELFF	TGTGCCAGCAGCTTAGGGACAGGGTCCTCGAACACCGGGGAGCTGTTTTTT	NA	TRBD1	17	TRBV7-9	TRBJ2-2
CASSPGGGAGASYEQYF	TGTGCCAGCAGCCCCGGAGGAGGAGCGGGGGCCTCCTACGAGCAGTACTTC	NA	TRBD2	17	TRBV9	TRBJ2-7
CASSLTGGVNNEQFF	TGTGCCAGCAGCTTAACAGGGGGAGTAAACAATGAGCAGTTCTTC	NA	TRBD1	15	TRBV7-9	TRBJ2-1
CSGRTGQGYGYTF	TGCAGCGGGCGGACAGGGCAAGGCTATGGCTACACCTTC	NA	TRBD1	13	TRBV29-1	TRBJ1-2
CASSINSYGYTF	TGTGCCAGTAGTATAAACAGCTATGGCTACACCTTC	NA	NA	12	TRBV19	TRBJ1-2
CASSVGGRVPEKLFF	TGTGCCAGCAGCGTAGGGGGCAGGGTTCCTGAAAAACTGTTTTTT	NA	NA	15	TRBV9	TRBJ1-4
CASSFTGTYEQYF	TGTGCCAGCAGCTTCACGGGGACCTACGAGCAGTACTTC	NA	NA	13	TRBV7-2	TRBJ2-7
CASNPGLGGTEAFF	TGTGCCAGCAACCCCGGGTTGGGAGGAACTGAAGCTTTCTTT	NA	NA	14	TRBV7-9	TRBJ1-1
CASSLDVGGIRADTQYF	TGTGCCAGCAGCTTAGATGTCGGGGGTATCAGGGCAGATACGCAGTATTTT	NA	NA	17	TRBV7-8	TRBJ2-3
CASSMEESYEQYF	TGTGCCAGTAGTATGGAGGAATCCTACGAGCAGTACTTC	NA	NA	13	TRBV19	TRBJ2-7
CASSVAASGRNEQYF	TGTGCCAGCAGCGTAGCGGCTTCGGGGAGGAACGAGCAGTACTTC	NA	NA	15	TRBV9	TRBJ2-7
CASSLEPLAADTQYF	TGCGCCAGCAGCCTTGAGCCACTAGCAGCAGATACGCAGTATTTT	once	NA	15	TRBV4-3	TRBJ2-3
CASSSRPGADTQYF	TGTGCCAGCAGCTCACGGCCAGGGGCAGATACGCAGTATTTT	NA	NA	14	TRBV11-2	TRBJ2-3